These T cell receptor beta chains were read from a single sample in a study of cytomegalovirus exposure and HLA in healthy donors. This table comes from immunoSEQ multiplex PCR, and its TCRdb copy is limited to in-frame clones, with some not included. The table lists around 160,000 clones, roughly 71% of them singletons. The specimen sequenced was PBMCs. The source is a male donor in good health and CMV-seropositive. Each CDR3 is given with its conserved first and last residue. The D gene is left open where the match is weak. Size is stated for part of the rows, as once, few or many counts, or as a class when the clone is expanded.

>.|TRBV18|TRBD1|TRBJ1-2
CASSPDRAWSYTF
TGTGCCAGCTCGCCAGACAGGGCGTGGAGCTACACCTTC
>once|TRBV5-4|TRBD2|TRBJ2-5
CAAGGLAGYETQYF
TGTGCCGCGGGAGGGCTAGCGGGTTACGAGACCCAGTACTTC
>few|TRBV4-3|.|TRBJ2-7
CASSQAREGGYEQYF
TGCGCCAGCAGCCAAGCCAGGGAAGGCGGTTACGAGCAGTACTTC
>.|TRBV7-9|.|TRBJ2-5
CASSLALGPGETQYF
TGTGCCAGCAGCTTAGCTCTGGGCCCTGGGGAGACCCAGTACTTC
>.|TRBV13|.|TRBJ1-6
CASSLSRGGSYNSPLHF
TGTGCCAGCAGCTTAAGCAGGGGCGGCTCCTATAATTCACCCCTCCACTTT
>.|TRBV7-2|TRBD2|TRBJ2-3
CASSPPSSLAGGLDTQYF
TGTGCCAGCAGCCCGCCCTCCTCTTTAGCGGGGGGGCTGGATACGCAGTATTTT
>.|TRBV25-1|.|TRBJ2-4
CASTGGGAKNIQYF
TGTGCCAGTACAGGGGGGGGAGCCAAAAACATTCAGTACTTC
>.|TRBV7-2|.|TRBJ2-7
CASSPQGPYTYEQYF
TGTGCCAGCAGCCCACAGGGACCCTATACCTACGAGCAGTACTTC
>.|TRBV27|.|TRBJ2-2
CASRQINRQGRTGELFF
TGTGCCAGCAGACAGATTAACCGGCAGGGGCGTACCGGGGAGCTGTTTTTT
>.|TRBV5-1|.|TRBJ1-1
CASSLGEVGTEAFF
TGCGCCAGCAGCTTGGGGGAGGTGGGCACTGAAGCTTTCTTT
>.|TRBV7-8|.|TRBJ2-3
CASSPGVASSTDTQYF
TGTGCCAGCAGCCCGGGGGTAGCCTCTAGCACAGATACGCAGTATTTT
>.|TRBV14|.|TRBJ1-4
CASSQGGRANEKLFF
TGTGCCAGCAGCCAAGGAGGGAGGGCTAATGAAAAACTGTTTTTT
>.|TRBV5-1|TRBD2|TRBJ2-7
CASSPEAGGGYEQYF
TGCGCCAGCAGCCCGGAAGCGGGGGGAGGTTACGAGCAGTACTTC
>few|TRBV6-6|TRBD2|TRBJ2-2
CASRLAGGPGELFF
TGTGCCAGCAGACTAGCGGGGGGTCCCGGGGAGCTGTTTTTT
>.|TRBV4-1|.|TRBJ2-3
CASSPTGSPDTQYF
TGCGCCAGCAGCCCAACAGGGTCCCCAGATACGCAGTATTTT